This section outlines one T cell receptor beta chain sequence together with its context. Its antigen is unidentified. From germline, CDR1 is MGHRA and CDR2 YSYEKL. Germline trimming cut 4 bases from V and 4 bases from J; bases unmatched to any gene: 9. The CDR3 totals 15 residues. The data are from a study of cytomegalovirus exposure and HLA in healthy donors. At the level of the study: Some 85 million unique TCRs, all from HLA-typed donors, were included in an early release of the data.

Study findings and constraints: Compared with the roughly 700-donor mean, an Asian-associated ancestry cluster reportedly had fewer N-insertions, according to a later analysis.

PCR was performed using 60 Vbeta and 13 Jbeta primers. Clones were sequenced by immunoSEQ multiplex PCR, and TCRdb holds only the in-frame ones, with some missing. The sample has 150,000 to 180,000 clones, around 81% seen once; the top ten hold 5.6%. The sequence was collected from a woman aged 35 to 49 in good health and CMV-seropositive. Source material: PBMCs. The V gene is TRBV4-1, the J gene TRBJ2-5, with 7 positions matching TRBD2. The CDR3 loop reads CASSLEPRELETQYF. CDR3 sequence (DNA): TGCGCCAGCAGCCTCGAACCGCGGGAGCTAGAGACCCAGTACTTC.